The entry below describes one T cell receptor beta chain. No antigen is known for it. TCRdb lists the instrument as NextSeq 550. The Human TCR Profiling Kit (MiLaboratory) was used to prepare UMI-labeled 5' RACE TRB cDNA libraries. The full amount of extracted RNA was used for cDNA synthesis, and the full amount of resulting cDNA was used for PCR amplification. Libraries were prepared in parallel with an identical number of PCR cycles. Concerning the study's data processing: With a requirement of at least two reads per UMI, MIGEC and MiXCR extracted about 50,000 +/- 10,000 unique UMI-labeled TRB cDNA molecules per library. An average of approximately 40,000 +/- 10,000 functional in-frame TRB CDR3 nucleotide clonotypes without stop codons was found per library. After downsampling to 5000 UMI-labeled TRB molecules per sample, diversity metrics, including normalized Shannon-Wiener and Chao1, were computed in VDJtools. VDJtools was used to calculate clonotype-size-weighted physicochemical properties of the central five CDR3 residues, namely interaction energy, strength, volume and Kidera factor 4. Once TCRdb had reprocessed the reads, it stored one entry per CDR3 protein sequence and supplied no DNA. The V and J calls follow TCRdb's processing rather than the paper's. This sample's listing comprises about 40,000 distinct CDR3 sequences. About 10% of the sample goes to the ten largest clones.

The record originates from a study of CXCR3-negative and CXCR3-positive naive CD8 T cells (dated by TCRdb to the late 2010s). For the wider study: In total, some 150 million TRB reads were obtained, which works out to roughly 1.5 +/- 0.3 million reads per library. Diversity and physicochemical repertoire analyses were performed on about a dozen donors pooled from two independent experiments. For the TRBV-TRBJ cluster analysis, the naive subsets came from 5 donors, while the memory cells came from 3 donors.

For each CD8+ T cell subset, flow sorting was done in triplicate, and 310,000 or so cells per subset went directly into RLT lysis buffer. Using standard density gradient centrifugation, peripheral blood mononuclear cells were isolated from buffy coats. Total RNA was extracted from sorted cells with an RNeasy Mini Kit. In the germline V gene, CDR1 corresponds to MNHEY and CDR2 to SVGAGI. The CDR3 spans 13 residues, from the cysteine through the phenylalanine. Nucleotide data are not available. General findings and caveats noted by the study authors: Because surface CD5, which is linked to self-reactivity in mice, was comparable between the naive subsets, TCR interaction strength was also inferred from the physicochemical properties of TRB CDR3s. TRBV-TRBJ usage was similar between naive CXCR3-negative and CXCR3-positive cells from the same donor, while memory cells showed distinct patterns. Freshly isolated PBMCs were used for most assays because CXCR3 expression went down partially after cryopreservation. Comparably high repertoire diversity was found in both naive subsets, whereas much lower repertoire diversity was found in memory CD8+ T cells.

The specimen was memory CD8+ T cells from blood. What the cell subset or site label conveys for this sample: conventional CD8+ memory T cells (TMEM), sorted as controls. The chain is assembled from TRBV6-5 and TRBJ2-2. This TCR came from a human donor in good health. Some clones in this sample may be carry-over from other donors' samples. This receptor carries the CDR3 CASSRQNTGELFF.